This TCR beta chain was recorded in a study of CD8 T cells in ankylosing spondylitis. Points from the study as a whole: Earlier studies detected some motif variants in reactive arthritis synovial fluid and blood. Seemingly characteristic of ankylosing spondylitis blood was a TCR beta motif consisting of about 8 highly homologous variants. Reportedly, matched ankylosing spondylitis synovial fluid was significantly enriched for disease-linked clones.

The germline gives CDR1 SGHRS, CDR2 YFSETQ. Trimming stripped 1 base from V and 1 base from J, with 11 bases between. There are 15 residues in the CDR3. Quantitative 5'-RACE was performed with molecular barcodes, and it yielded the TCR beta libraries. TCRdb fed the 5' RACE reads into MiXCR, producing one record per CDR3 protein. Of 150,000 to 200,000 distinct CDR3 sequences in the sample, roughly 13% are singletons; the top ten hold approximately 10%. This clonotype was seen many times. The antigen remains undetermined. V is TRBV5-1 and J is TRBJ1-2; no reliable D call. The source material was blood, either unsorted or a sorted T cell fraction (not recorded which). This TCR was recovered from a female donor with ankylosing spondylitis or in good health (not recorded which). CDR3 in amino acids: CASSLSGGVNYGYTF. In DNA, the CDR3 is TGCGCCAGCAGCTTGAGCGGTGGGGTTAACTATGGCTACACCTTC.